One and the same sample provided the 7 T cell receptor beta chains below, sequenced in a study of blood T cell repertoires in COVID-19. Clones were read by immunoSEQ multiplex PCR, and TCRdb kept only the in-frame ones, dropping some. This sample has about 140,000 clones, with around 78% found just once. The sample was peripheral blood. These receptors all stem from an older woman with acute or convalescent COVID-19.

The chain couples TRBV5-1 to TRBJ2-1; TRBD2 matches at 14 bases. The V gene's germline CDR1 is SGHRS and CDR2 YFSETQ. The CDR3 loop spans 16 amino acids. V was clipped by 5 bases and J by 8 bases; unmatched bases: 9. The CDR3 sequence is CASSSGTSGRRYEQFF. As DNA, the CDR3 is TGCGCCAGCAGTTCCGGGACTAGCGGGAGAAGGTATGAGCAGTTCTTC.

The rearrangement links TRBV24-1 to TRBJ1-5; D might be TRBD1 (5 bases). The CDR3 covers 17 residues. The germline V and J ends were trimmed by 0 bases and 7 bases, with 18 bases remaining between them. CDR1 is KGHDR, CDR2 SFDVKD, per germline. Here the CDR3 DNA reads TGTGCCACCAGTGATTTGGGGGAACACTTGGAGGGGCAGCCCCAGCATTTT. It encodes CATSDLGEHLEGQPQHF.

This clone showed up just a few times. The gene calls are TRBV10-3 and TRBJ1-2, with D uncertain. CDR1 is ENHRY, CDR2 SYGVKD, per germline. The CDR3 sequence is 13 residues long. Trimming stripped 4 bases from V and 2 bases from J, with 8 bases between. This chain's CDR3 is CAISGGENYGYTF. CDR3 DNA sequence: TGTGCCATCAGTGGGGGAGAGAACTATGGCTACACCTTC.

The CDR3 loop reads CASTAGWSSYEQYF. In nucleotides, the CDR3 is TGTGCCAGCACTGCGGGGTGGAGCTCCTACGAGCAGTACTTC. V and J are TRBV6-5 and TRBJ2-7; perhaps TRBD2 as D (6 bases). V dropped 7 bases and J dropped 0 bases, with 13 bases sitting between them. The CDR3 consists of 14 residues. Germline V gene data show CDR1 as MNHEY and CDR2 as SVGAGI.

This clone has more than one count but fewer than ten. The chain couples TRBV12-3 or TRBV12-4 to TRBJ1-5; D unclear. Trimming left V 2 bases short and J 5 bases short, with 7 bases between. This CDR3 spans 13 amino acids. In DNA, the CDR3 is TGTGCCAGCAGTTTATTCGAGGATCAGCCCCAGCATTTT. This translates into CASSLFEDQPQHF.

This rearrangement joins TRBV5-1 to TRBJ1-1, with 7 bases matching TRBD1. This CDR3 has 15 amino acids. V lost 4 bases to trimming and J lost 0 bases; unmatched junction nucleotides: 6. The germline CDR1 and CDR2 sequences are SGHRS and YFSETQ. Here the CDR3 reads CASSILGQLNTEAFF. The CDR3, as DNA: TGCGCCAGCAGCATTTTGGGACAGCTGAACACTGAAGCTTTCTTT.

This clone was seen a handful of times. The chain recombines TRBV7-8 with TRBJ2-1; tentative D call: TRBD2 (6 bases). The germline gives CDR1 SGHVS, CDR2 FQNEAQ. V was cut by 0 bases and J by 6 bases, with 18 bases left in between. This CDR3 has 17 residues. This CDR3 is CASSLANETRNRNEQFF. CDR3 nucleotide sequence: TGTGCCAGCAGCTTAGCGAACGAGACTAGGAACCGCAATGAGCAGTTCTTC.